Below, 30 T cell receptor beta chains from the same sample are listed, as sequenced in a study of T cell repertoires in cytomegalovirus infection. TCRdb re-derived calls from the reads in MiXCR, one entry per CDR3 protein. This repertoire shows approximately 70,000 distinct CDR3 sequences, about 20% found once; its top ten account for roughly two thirds. No antigen has been identified for these receptors. Specimen: CD8+ T cells from cultured PBMCs, collected from culture after CMV antigen stimulation. The receptors shown here come from a human donor in good health (CMV status not recorded). Some clones in this sample may be carry-over from other donors' samples.

This clonotype has only a few counts. The genes are TRBV4-1 and TRBJ2-2; no clear D gene. V lost 0 bases and J lost 8, with 4 bases in between. The CDR3 runs 12 residues. Per the germline V gene, CDR1 is MGHRA and CDR2 is YSYEKL. CDR3 DNA: TGCGCCAGCAGCCAAGAGTCAGGGGAGCTGTTTTTT. Translating gives CASSQESGELFF.

This clonotype turned up a few times. This sequence joins TRBV19 and TRBJ1-1; D not certain. The CDR3 spans 13 residues. Germline V gene data show CDR1 as LNHDA and CDR2 as SQIVND (reference sequence). The V gene lost 6 bases and the J gene lost 3 bases, with 11 bases spanning the gap. The CDR3 here is CASSDFPYTEAFF. The CDR3 DNA reads as TGTGCCAGTAGCGATTTTCCGTACACTGAAGCTTTCTTT.

This clonotype was seen only a few times. The V gene is TRBV7-2, the J gene TRBJ1-1, with 7 bases lining up with TRBD1. The CDR3 consists of 14 residues. Germline lookup yields CDR1 SGHTA and CDR2 FQGNSA. V shed 3 bases, J shed 7 bases, and the junction held 8 bases outside the gene matches. CDR3 nucleotide sequence: TGTGCCAGCAGCTTCCAACCCGACAGGGTTGAAGCTTTCTTT. This sequence encodes CASSFQPDRVEAFF.

This clonotype has just a few counts. The CDR3 spells CASSYLDEKTQYF. DNA for the CDR3: TGTGCCAGCAGTTACCTGGACGAAAAGACCCAGTACTTC. The V gene is TRBV6-2 or TRBV6-3, the J gene TRBJ2-5; D not certain. The CDR3 loop spans 13 amino acids. V was pared by 2 bases and J by 6 bases, with 10 bases between. Germline CDR1 reads MNHEY; CDR2 reads SVGEGT.

This clonotype came up a few times. The chain carries TRBV4-1 and TRBJ2-7, with a possible D match to TRBD1 (7 bases). The CDR3 is 16 amino acids. Germline V gene data show CDR1 as MGHRA and CDR2 as YSYEKL. V lost 0 bases and J 4 bases, leaving 16 bases between the germline ends. DNA for the CDR3: TGCGCCAGCAGCCAAGAGGCCGCGGGACAGCTATACGAGCAGTACTTC. It is translated as CASSQEAAGQLYEQYF.

The chain couples TRBV7-9 to TRBJ2-7; TRBD1 matches at 9 bases. The germline gives CDR1 SEHNR, CDR2 FQNEAQ (reference sequence). V dropped 3 bases and J dropped 3; count of bases not matched to a gene: 6. The CDR3 totals 15 residues. The CDR3 sequence: CASSLGQGHFYEQYF. DNA of the CDR3: TGTGCCAGCAGCTTGGGACAGGGCCACTTCTACGAGCAGTACTTC.

The chain has TRBV5-6 and TRBJ1-1, with 8 bases that match TRBD1. With V trimmed by 0 bases and J by 5 bases, 6 bases remained unmatched. The CDR3 runs to 15 residues. Germline CDR1 reads SGHDT; CDR2 reads YYEEEE. CDR3 sequence: CASSLEDREVTEAFF. CDR3 sequence (DNA): TGTGCCAGCAGCTTGGAGGACAGGGAAGTAACTGAAGCTTTCTTT.

The genes are TRBV7-9 and TRBJ2-1; 8 nucleotides match TRBD2. From germline, CDR1 is SEHNR and CDR2 FQNEAQ (reference sequence). The CDR3 loop spans 17 amino acids. Unmatched junction bases numbered 9, after V lost 1 base and J lost 4 bases. The CDR3 nucleotides read TGTGCCAGCAGCTTAGAACCGGGACTAGGAACATACAATGAGCAGTTCTTC. It specifies CASSLEPGLGTYNEQFF.

There are many counts of this clonotype. The gene calls are TRBV7-2 and TRBJ1-5, with D possibly TRBD1 on 5 matching bases. CDR3 size: 17 residues. With 5 bases removed from V and 1 base from J, the gap between germline ends came to 18 bases. CDR1 and CDR2 (germline): SGHTA, FQGNSA. The CDR3 nucleotides are TGTGCCAGCAGCCTGGGGGAGGCTGGATTCAGCAATCAGCCCCAGCATTTT. Amino acids: CASSLGEAGFSNQPQHF.

The chain joins TRBV12-3 or TRBV12-4 to TRBJ2-7, with TRBD2 matching 7 bases. The CDR3 length is 13 residues. Trimming at V came to 1 base and at J to 6 bases, leaving 3 bases not matched to a gene. The CDR3 nucleotides read TGTGCCAGCAGTTTAGGGCTAGCGGCCGAGCAGTACTTC. This encodes CASSLGLAAEQYF.

This clonotype was picked up a small number of times. The genes are TRBV4-3 and TRBJ2-7; TRBD2 aligns across 11 bases. Germline V gives CDR1 LGHNA, CDR2 YSLEER. The CDR3 is 15 amino acids. V lost 4 bases to trimming and J lost 2 bases; unmatched junction nucleotides: 4. In DNA, the CDR3 is TGCGCCAGCAGCCCTACTAGCGGGGGAGCCTACGAGCAGTACTTC. Its protein product is CASSPTSGGAYEQYF.

The rearrangement links TRBV7-2 to TRBJ2-7; 10 bases line up with TRBD2. The CDR3 is 16 residues long. Germline CDR1 is SGHTA and CDR2 is FQGNSA. J was trimmed by 6 bases and V by 1 base; bases with no gene match: 9. This chain's CDR3 is CASSLGASGGAAEQYF. CDR3 nucleotides: TGTGCCAGCAGCTTAGGTGCCAGCGGGGGGGCCGCCGAGCAGTACTTC.

The chain links TRBV28 to TRBJ2-4; D gene ambiguous. The CDR3 extends over 15 amino acids. The V gene's germline CDR1 is MDHEN and CDR2 SYDVKM. V lost 6 bases and J lost 1, with 13 bases in between. CDR3 sequence: CASRQTVSAKNIQYF. As DNA, the CDR3 is TGTGCCAGCAGACAAACAGTTAGTGCCAAAAACATTCAGTACTTC.

This clonotype was seen many times. V is TRBV7-6 and J is TRBJ2-1; 12 bases align to TRBD2. In germline, CDR1 is SGHVS, CDR2 FNYEAQ. The CDR3 has 16 residues. Losses at the gene ends were 4 bases for V and 2 bases for J; bases not matched to a gene: 3. CDR3 coding DNA: TGTGCCAGCAGCTCCCCTAGCGGGGGGGCCTACAATGAGCAGTTCTTC. Residues: CASSSPSGGAYNEQFF.

At least ten counts were recorded for this clonotype. The chain joins TRBV7-2 to TRBJ2-1, with D perhaps matching TRBD1 or TRBD2 (7 bases each). Trimming removed 5 bases at V and 2 bases at J, with 16 bases between. The CDR3 runs 16 residues. Germline CDR1 and CDR2: SGHTA and FQGNSA. The chain's CDR3 is CASSLRGGGAYNEQFF. For the CDR3, the DNA is TGTGCCAGCAGCCTTAGGGGAGGGGGCGCCTACAATGAGCAGTTCTTC.

The chain links TRBV4-3 to TRBJ2-3, with TRBD1 as a possible D gene (6 bases). The germline CDR1 and CDR2 sequences are LGHNA and YSLEER. Trimming shortened V by 0 bases and J by 2 bases, and 12 bases separated the two germline ends. This CDR3 comprises 16 residues. CDR3 protein: CASSQDEGVPTDTQYF. For the CDR3, the DNA is TGCGCCAGCAGCCAAGACGAGGGGGTTCCCACAGATACGCAGTATTTT.

The chain is built from TRBV7-6 and TRBJ2-7, with D unresolved. Germline CDR1 is SGHVS and CDR2 is FNYEAQ. Trimming pared 4 bases from V and 2 bases from J, leaving 9 bases between. CDR3 size: 13 residues. The CDR3 sequence: CASSSDATYEQYF. CDR3 in DNA: TGTGCCAGCAGCTCGGACGCAACCTACGAGCAGTACTTC.

The chain carries TRBV7-8 and TRBJ2-2, with D tentatively TRBD2 (5 bases). The CDR3 runs to 18 residues. The V gene's germline CDR1 is SGHVS and CDR2 FQNEAQ. Trimming shortened V by 2 bases and J by 1 base, and 17 bases separated the two germline ends. CDR3 sequence (DNA): TGTGCCAGCAGCTTACCTAAGGACGGAGGATTGAACACCGGGGAGCTGTTTTTT. Translating it yields CASSLPKDGGLNTGELFF.

This clonotype was counted between two and nine times. V is TRBV27 and J is TRBJ2-7, with a weak D call TRBD2 (6 bases). Germline V gene data show CDR1 as MNHEY and CDR2 as SMNVEV (reference sequence). With 6 bases removed from V and 2 bases from J, the gap between germline ends came to 17 bases. The CDR3 covers 15 residues. The CDR3 is CASSPTGTPTYEQYF. The CDR3 DNA follows: TGTGCCAGCAGCCCCACCGGGACTCCTACCTACGAGCAGTACTTC.

This clonotype was recorded a few times. The chain employs TRBV12-3 or TRBV12-4 and TRBJ1-5, with a tentative D call TRBD1 (6 bases). The CDR3 contains 14 residues. V dropped 6 bases and J dropped 5 bases, with 14 bases sitting between them. DNA for the CDR3: TGTGCCAGCAGGCTGACAGGCGGATATCAGCCCCAGCATTTT. This sequence encodes CASRLTGGYQPQHF.

The rearrangement joins TRBV4-3 to TRBJ1-6; no firm D call. The CDR3 has 16 residues. V lost 1 base, J lost 0 bases, and 7 bases lay in between. The germline V gene has CDR1 LGHNA and CDR2 YSLEER. The CDR3: CASSQGASSYNSPLHF. In DNA, the CDR3 is TGCGCCAGCAGCCAAGGGGCGAGCTCCTATAATTCACCCCTCCACTTT.

There are a few counts of this clonotype. The chain is built from TRBV7-6 and TRBJ2-1, with 8 positions matching TRBD1. Germline V lookup: CDR1 SGHVS, CDR2 FNYEAQ. V gave up 5 bases and J gave up 5 bases; unmatched junction bases: 5. The CDR3 consists of 14 residues. The CDR3 nucleotides are TGTGCCAGCAGCAGGACAGGGCTGGACAATGAGCAGTTCTTC. Translated, it gives CASSRTGLDNEQFF.

This clonotype was recorded many times. This chain joins TRBV7-2 and TRBJ2-7, with 9 bases lining up with TRBD2. V gave up 1 base and J gave up 4 bases; unmatched junction bases: 5. CDR3 length equals 15 residues. Looked up from germline, CDR1 is SGHTA and CDR2 is FQGNSA. The CDR3 protein is CASSLGAGGPYEQYF. The CDR3 bases are TGTGCCAGCAGCTTAGGGGCGGGGGGGCCGTACGAGCAGTACTTC.

A few counts support this clonotype. The V and J genes are TRBV6-2 or TRBV6-3 and TRBJ1-1; maybe TRBD1 (5 bases). From germline, CDR1 is MNHEY and CDR2 SVGEGT. The CDR3 loop spans 15 amino acids. V lost 4 bases, J lost 8 bases, and 20 bases lay in between. CDR3 DNA sequence: TGTGCCAGCAGTTCCGTCAGGGTGGCCCTCGTCGAAGCTTTCTTT. This encodes CASSSVRVALVEAFF.

This clonotype was seen a handful of times. The V and J genes are TRBV7-2 and TRBJ2-7; D ambiguous. CDR1 SGHTA and CDR2 FQGNSA come from the germline V gene. V dropped 3 bases and J dropped 3 bases, with 9 bases sitting between them. The CDR3 has 13 amino acids. Written as DNA, the CDR3 is TGTGCCAGCAGCTTTTTTTACCTCTACGAGCAGTACTTC. Amino acids: CASSFFYLYEQYF.

This clonotype was observed a few times. This chain connects TRBV5-6 to TRBJ2-1; the D gene is possibly TRBD1 (6 bases). Trimming pared 2 bases from V and 2 bases from J, leaving 26 bases between. This CDR3 is 20 amino acids long. Germline-derived CDR1 and CDR2 are SGHDT and YYEEEE. The CDR3 sequence: CASSFGDLAVDRLTYNEQFF. CDR3 DNA sequence: TGTGCCAGCAGCTTCGGAGATTTGGCAGTCGACAGGCTTACCTACAATGAGCAGTTCTTC.

This chain joins TRBV6-1 and TRBJ1-1, with 9 bases lining up with TRBD1. Germline V gene data show CDR1 as MNHNS and CDR2 as SASEGT. V was clipped by 0 bases and J by 4 bases; unmatched bases: 9. The CDR3 is made up of 17 amino acids. This CDR3 reads CASSEADRGTRSTEAFF. CDR3 coding DNA: TGTGCCAGCAGTGAAGCGGACAGGGGCACTCGGAGCACTGAAGCTTTCTTT.

This clonotype was observed a few times. The chain is built from TRBV6-5 and TRBJ2-1; D is unclear. The CDR3 loop spans 13 amino acids. Germline CDR1 reads MNHEY; CDR2 reads SVGAGI. V gave up 5 bases and J gave up 2 bases, with 7 bases separating them. The CDR3 sequence is CASSTRPYNEQFF. The CDR3 coding sequence is TGTGCCAGCAGTACCCGACCCTACAATGAGCAGTTCTTC.

In this sample, this clonotype turned up a few times. This chain connects TRBV7-8 to TRBJ1-4; 9 bases map to TRBD1. CDR1 SGHVS and CDR2 FQNEAQ come from the germline V gene. After removal of 4 bases from V and 6 bases from J, the junction contained 3 bases not matched to a gene. The CDR3 runs to 14 residues. As DNA, the CDR3 is TGTGCCAGCAGCTACAGGGGGCGGGATGAAAAACTGTTTTTT. It yields the protein CASSYRGRDEKLFF.

The table lists this clonotype with a few counts. The rearrangement links TRBV4-1 to TRBJ2-7, with D unresolved. The CDR3 has 15 amino acids. Trimming took 0 bases from V and 4 from J, leaving 13 bases between them. Germline V lookup: CDR1 MGHRA, CDR2 YSYEKL. The CDR3 region has the DNA TGCGCCAGCAGCCAAGATCCCACAGAAGTTTACGAGCAGTACTTC. It specifies CASSQDPTEVYEQYF.